Listed below are T cell receptor beta chains from one sample, sequenced in a study of shared clonotypes between healthy human individuals. TCRdb's copy holds only in-frame clones and misses some; the assay was immunoSEQ multiplex PCR. The sample lists about 1.4 million clones; about 96% were seen once. Sequenced: naive CD4+ T cells sorted from blood. The source of these receptors is a man between 25 and 39 years old in good health. Each CDR3 is given with its conserved first and last residue. The D gene is left open where the match is weak. Where a row states a size, it is once, few, many or the class of an expanded clone; other rows omit it.

clone_size: once; j_call: TRBJ2-3; v_call: TRBV29-1; d_call: TRBD2; cdr3_aa: CSVSPRLAGATDTQYF; cdr3_nt: TGCAGCGTTAGCCCCAGACTAGCGGGAGCCACAGATACGCAGTATTTT
clone_size: once; j_call: TRBJ2-1; v_call: TRBV20-1; d_call: -; cdr3_aa: CSARRDKEFF; cdr3_nt: TGCAGTGCTAGAAGGGACAAGGAGTTCTTC
clone_size: -; j_call: TRBJ1-2; v_call: TRBV9; d_call: -; cdr3_aa: CASSPVQGGYTF; cdr3_nt: TGTGCCAGCAGCCCGGTCCAAGGCGGCTACACCTTC
clone_size: -; j_call: TRBJ2-1; v_call: TRBV5-1; d_call: -; cdr3_aa: CASTPQSLNEQFF; cdr3_nt: TGCGCCAGCACCCCGCAGAGCTTAAATGAGCAGTTCTTC
clone_size: -; j_call: TRBJ2-3; v_call: TRBV7-6; d_call: TRBD1; cdr3_aa: CASSSRQGWADTQYF; cdr3_nt: TGTGCCAGCAGCTCCCGACAGGGATGGGCAGATACGCAGTATTTT
clone_size: -; j_call: TRBJ2-2; v_call: TRBV6-4; d_call: -; cdr3_aa: CASKGQNTGELFF; cdr3_nt: TGTGCCAGCAAGGGACAGAACACCGGGGAGCTGTTTTTT
clone_size: -; j_call: TRBJ2-7; v_call: TRBV7-9; d_call: TRBD2; cdr3_aa: CASSLGDRVAGYEQYF; cdr3_nt: TGTGCCAGCAGTTTAGGGGATCGGGTAGCGGGCTACGAGCAGTACTTC
clone_size: -; j_call: TRBJ2-5; v_call: TRBV29-1; d_call: -; cdr3_aa: CSVATPQETQYF; cdr3_nt: TGCAGCGTGGCGACACCACAAGAGACCCAGTACTTC
clone_size: -; j_call: TRBJ2-1; v_call: TRBV7-9; d_call: TRBD2; cdr3_aa: CASSLRGTSGFF; cdr3_nt: TGTGCCAGCAGCTTACGCGGGACTAGCGGTTTCTTC
clone_size: -; j_call: TRBJ2-3; v_call: TRBV5-1; d_call: -; cdr3_aa: CASSSREFDTQYF; cdr3_nt: TGCGCCAGCAGCTCCAGGGAGTTCGATACGCAGTATTTT
clone_size: few; j_call: TRBJ2-7; v_call: TRBV18; d_call: -; cdr3_aa: CASSPPDRTRQYF; cdr3_nt: TGTGCCAGCTCACCACCTGACAGGACTAGGCAGTACTTC
clone_size: -; j_call: TRBJ2-2; v_call: TRBV5-1; d_call: TRBD2; cdr3_aa: CASSLELAGGGTGELFF; cdr3_nt: TGCGCCAGCAGCTTGGAATTAGCGGGAGGGGGCACCGGGGAGCTGTTTTTT
clone_size: -; j_call: TRBJ2-1; v_call: TRBV7-8; d_call: TRBD2; cdr3_aa: CASSLGNPAGVEQFF; cdr3_nt: TGTGCCAGCAGCTTAGGGAACCCAGCGGGAGTAGAGCAGTTCTTC
clone_size: -; j_call: TRBJ1-3; v_call: TRBV15; d_call: -; cdr3_aa: CATSRDRKVGSGNTIYF; cdr3_nt: TGTGCCACCAGCAGAGATCGGAAAGTCGGCTCTGGAAACACCATATATTTT
clone_size: -; j_call: TRBJ1-1; v_call: TRBV6-5; d_call: TRBD1; cdr3_aa: CASTLHGTGIFGAFF; cdr3_nt: TGTGCCAGCACCTTACATGGGACAGGGATTTTCGGAGCTTTCTTT
clone_size: -; j_call: TRBJ2-1; v_call: TRBV7-9; d_call: -; cdr3_aa: CASSLRSDSGEQFF; cdr3_nt: TGTGCCAGCAGCTTGCGAAGTGATTCGGGTGAGCAGTTCTTC
clone_size: -; j_call: TRBJ2-7; v_call: TRBV5-6; d_call: -; cdr3_aa: CASSLIAVSNYEQYF; cdr3_nt: TGTGCCAGCAGCTTGATTGCGGTGTCTAACTACGAGCAGTACTTC